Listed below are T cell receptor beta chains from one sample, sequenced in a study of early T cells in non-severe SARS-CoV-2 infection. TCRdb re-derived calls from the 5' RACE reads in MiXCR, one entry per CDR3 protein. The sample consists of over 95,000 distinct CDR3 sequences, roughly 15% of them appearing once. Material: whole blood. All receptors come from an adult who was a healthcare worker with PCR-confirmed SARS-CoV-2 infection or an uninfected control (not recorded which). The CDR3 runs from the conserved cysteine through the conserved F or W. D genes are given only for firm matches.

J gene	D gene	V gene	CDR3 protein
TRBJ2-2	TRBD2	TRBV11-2	CASSLTSGGNTGELFF
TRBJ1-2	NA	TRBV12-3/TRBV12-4	CASSSRGVGNYGYTF
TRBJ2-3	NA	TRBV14	CASSQGMKGADTQYF
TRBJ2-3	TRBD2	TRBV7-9	CASSSVSGGGDTQYF
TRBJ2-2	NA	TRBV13	CASSQGPGRWGGELFF
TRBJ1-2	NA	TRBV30	CAWSVGDYGYTF
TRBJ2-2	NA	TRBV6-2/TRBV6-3	CASSSTTGELFF
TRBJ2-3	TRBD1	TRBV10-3	CAIKGTGGKDTQYF
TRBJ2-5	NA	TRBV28	CASSLAEGGTQYF
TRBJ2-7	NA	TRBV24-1	CATSDPPWDEQYF
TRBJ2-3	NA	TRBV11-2	CASRKTDTQYF
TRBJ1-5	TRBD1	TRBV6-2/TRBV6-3	CASSYGDRGTQPQHF
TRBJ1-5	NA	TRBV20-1	CSASGTGNQPQHF
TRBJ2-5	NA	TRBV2	CASSETGLQETQYF
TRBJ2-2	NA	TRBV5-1	CASSLVQYTGELFF
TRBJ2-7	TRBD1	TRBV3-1	CASSHRGQGETYEQYF
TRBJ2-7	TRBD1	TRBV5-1	CASSSGTGDYEQYF
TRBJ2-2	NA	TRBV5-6	CASSLVSVPGELFF
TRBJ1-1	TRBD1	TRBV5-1	CASSLRQGAMNTEAFF
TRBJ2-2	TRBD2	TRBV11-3	CASSPRASGGSGELFF
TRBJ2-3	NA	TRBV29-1	CSASPEWSLTDTQYF
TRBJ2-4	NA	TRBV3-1	CASSRQQAKNIQYF
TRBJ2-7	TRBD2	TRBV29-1	CSVAAGGVNSYEQYF
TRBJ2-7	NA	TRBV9	CASSVGAGTSYEQYF
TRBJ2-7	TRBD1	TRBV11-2	CASSLDSRQGYEQYF
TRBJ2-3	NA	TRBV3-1	CASSQDGAPRDAQYF
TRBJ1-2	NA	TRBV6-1	CATSPGAGYGYTF
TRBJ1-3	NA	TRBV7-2	CASSLREAENTIYF
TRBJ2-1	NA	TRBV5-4	CASSRESEQFF
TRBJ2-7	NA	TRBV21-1	CASRNPRERTGESSYEQYF
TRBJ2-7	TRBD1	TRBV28	CASSSIVVDRGDEQYF
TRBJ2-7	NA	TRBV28	CASGGRGYEQYF
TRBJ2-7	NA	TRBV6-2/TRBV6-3	CASTTWISGQSEIAYEQYF
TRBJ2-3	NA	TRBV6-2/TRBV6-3	CASSEETDSTDTQYF
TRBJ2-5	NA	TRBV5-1	CASVLGGHRSNPETQYF
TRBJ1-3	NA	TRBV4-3	CASSRRVVNSGNTIYF
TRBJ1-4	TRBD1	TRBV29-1	CSVLYRTGGLWTNEKLFF
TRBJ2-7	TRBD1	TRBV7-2	CASTSSTGTFDEQYF
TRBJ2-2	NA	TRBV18	CASSPNSGFANTGELFF
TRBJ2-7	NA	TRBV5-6	CASSLPGPRLVYEQYF
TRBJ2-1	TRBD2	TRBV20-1	CSAKWRGGVEQFF
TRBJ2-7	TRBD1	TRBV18	CASSPGTGPYEQYF
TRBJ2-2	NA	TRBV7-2	CASSRSLAGELFF
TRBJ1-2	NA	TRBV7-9	CASSLETF
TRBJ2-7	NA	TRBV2	CASSEADGYEQYF
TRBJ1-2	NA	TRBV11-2	CASSFPMGRTNYGYTF
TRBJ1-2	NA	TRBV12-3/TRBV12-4	CTSSLLTNYGYTF
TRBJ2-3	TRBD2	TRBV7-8	CASSLDPGLAGDTDTQYF
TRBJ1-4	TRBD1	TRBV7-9	CASSRTGTNEKLFF
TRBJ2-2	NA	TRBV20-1	CSARETFDGELFF
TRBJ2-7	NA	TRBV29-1	CSVYNDRNEQYF
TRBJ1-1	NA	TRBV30	CAWRTAFNTEAFF
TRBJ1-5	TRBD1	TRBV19	CASSMGTGVQPQHF
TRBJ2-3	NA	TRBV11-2	CASSLGSTDTQYF
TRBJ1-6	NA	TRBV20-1	CSAREGPLGTPLHF
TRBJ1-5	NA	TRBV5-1	CASSWGGAKDQPQHF
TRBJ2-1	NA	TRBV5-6	CASSLGYGGGSEQFF
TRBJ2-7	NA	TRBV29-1	CSAVQGSPYEQYF